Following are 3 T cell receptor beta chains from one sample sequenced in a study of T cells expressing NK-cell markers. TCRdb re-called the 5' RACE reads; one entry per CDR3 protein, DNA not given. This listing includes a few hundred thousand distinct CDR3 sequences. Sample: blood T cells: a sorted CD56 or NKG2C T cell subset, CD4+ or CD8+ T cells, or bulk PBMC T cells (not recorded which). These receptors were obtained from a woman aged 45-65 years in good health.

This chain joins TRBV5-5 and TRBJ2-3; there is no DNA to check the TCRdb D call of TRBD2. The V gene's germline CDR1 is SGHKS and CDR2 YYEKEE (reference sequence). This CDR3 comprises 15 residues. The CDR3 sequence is CASSLGAGRTDTQYF.

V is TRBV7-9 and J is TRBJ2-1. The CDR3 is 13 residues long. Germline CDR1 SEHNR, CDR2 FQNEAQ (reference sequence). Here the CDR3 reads CASRESAYNEQFF.

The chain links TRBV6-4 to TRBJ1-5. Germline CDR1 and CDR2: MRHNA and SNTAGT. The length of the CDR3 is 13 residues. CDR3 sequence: CASSNDPNQPQHF.